This T cell receptor (beta chain) was profiled in a study of shared clonotypes between healthy human individuals. Study at large: CD4 naive and memory got three plates each, CD8 naive two, CD8 memory one.

Concerning this clone itself: Other DNA sequences in this sample translate to the same CDR3.

CD8 cells regarded as naive lacked CD45RO, were positively chosen for CCR7, and omitted terminally differentiated effector memory CD45RA+ cells. In the authors' workflow: ImmunoSEQ junction-only sequences lacked quality scores, so their filtering differed. The assay was immunoSEQ multiplex PCR, and TCRdb's table has in-frame clones only and misses some. Clone size and V and J calls were adopted from that table, with D and trimming inferred from the DNA. Of 630,000 or so clones listed, about 98% are singletons. This receptor was obtained from a man aged 30-40 years in good health. Sequenced sample: naive CD8+ T cells sorted from blood.

Here the CDR3 DNA reads TGTGCCAGCAGCTCGTCCTACGAGCAGTACTTC. It is translated as CASSSSYEQYF. The V gene is TRBV5-5, the J gene TRBJ2-7; D ambiguous. Germline CDR1 SGHKS, CDR2 YYEKEE (reference sequence). The CDR3 has 11 residues. Trimming cost V 3 bases and J 1 base, with 2 bases left between them.